Below, one T cell receptor (beta chain) is given with its context. Its specificity is unknown. These data originate in a study of T cell responses to AZD1222 COVID-19 vaccine. Overall study findings and caveats: Clonal diversity may have been underestimated in mostly white British donors. Just a handful of AZD1222 recipients were seropositive at baseline.

Pooled in the analysis were second doses at about 4 or about 12 weeks. Only in-frame clones appear in the TCRdb table, and some are missing; sequencing was by immunoSEQ multiplex PCR. The sample has about 81,000 clones, 70% to 90% seen once. CDR1 is SNHLY, CDR2 FYNNEI, per germline. This CDR3 has 13 amino acids. V was clipped by 3 bases and J by 2 bases, with 5 bases between them. The receptor comes from an adult who received the AZD1222 COVID-19 vaccine. Specimen: peripheral blood, collected 28 days after the second AZD1222 dose. This sequence joins TRBV2 and TRBJ2-1; D is uncertain. The CDR3: CASSDEAYNEQFF. In DNA, the CDR3 is TGTGCCAGCAGTGATGAAGCCTACAATGAGCAGTTCTTC.